These T cell receptor beta chains were read from a single sample in a study of T cell responses to AZD1222 COVID-19 vaccine. This table comes from immunoSEQ multiplex PCR, and its TCRdb copy is limited to in-frame clones, with some not included. Among roughly 72,000 clones listed, 85% were seen once. The sample was peripheral blood, taken on day 0 of AZD1222 vaccination. These TCRs come from an adult in good health. Each CDR3 is given with its conserved first and last residue. A D gene is named only where the DNA matches it firmly. Expanded clones get a size class; other rows say once, few or many, or leave the size out.

NA,TRBV6-5,NA,15,TRBJ2-3,TGTGCCAGCAGTTCTTTGGAAACAGGGTCGTATACGCAGTATTTT,CASSSLETGSYTQYF
NA,TRBV6-1,TRBD2,15,TRBJ2-1,TGTGCCAGCAGTGATCCAGCGGGATCCTACAATGAGCAGTTCTTC,CASSDPAGSYNEQFF
few,TRBV5-1,TRBD1,17,TRBJ1-2,TGCGCCAGCAGCTTGGCTCGTTCGGGACAGGGGGGCGGTGGCTACACCTTC,CASSLARSGQGGGGYTF
NA,TRBV3-1/TRBV3-2,NA,14,TRBJ1-2,TGTGCCAGCAGCCCGGGGACTAGGGGCCATGGCTACACCTTC,CASSPGTRGHGYTF
NA,TRBV19,NA,12,TRBJ1-2,TGTGCCAGTAACCTCAACACTGGCGGCTACACCTTC,CASNLNTGGYTF
NA,TRBV6-5,NA,16,TRBJ1-2,TGTGCCAGCAGTTCCCTTGGGCGGGGGGGACTGGATGGCTACACCTTC,CASSSLGRGGLDGYTF
NA,TRBV7-3,NA,13,TRBJ2-5,TGTGCCAGCAGCTTAATGGGTGAAGAGACCCAGTACTTC,CASSLMGEETQYF
NA,TRBV6-5,TRBD2,16,TRBJ2-3,TGTGCCAGCAGTTACTTCCCCCGGACTAGCTATGGGGAGCAGTATTTT,CASSYFPRTSYGEQYF
NA,TRBV18,NA,17,TRBJ2-7,TGTGCCAGCTCACCATTAGAACGGGCTAGCGACCCCTACGAGCAGTACTTC,CASSPLERASDPYEQYF
NA,TRBV5-4,TRBD2,15,TRBJ2-1,TGTGCCAGCAGCTTTCGACTAGCGGGGGGCAATGAGCAGTTCTTC,CASSFRLAGGNEQFF
once,TRBV19,TRBD2,17,TRBJ2-2,TGTGCCAGTAGTATATGGGGAGCGGGGAGGAACACCGGGGAGCTGTTTTTT,CASSIWGAGRNTGELFF
NA,TRBV4-1,NA,13,TRBJ2-2,TGCGCCAGCAGCCCTTCTAGCTCCGGGGAGCTGTTTTTT,CASSPSSSGELFF
NA,TRBV19,NA,15,TRBJ2-1,TGTGCCAGTAGTATGGCCCGAAACTCCTACAATGAGCAGTTCTTC,CASSMARNSYNEQFF
NA,TRBV18,NA,16,TRBJ1-2,TGTGCCAGCTCAACCGGGGTAGGACAGAGGGCCTCTGGCTACACCTTC,CASSTGVGQRASGYTF
NA,TRBV5-1,TRBD1,13,TRBJ1-1,TGCGCCAGCAGCCCTCGACAGGGGGCTGAAGCTTTCTTT,CASSPRQGAEAFF
few,TRBV5-6,NA,15,TRBJ1-1,TGTGCCAGCAGCCCTATCCGACTGCAGAACACTGAAGCTTTCTTT,CASSPIRLQNTEAFF
few,TRBV7-8,NA,13,TRBJ1-2,TGTGCCAGCAGCCCCGGACAGAGTGGGGGCTACACCTTC,CASSPGQSGGYTF
NA,TRBV28,TRBD1,15,TRBJ1-6,TGTGCCAGCAGTTTATCAGGGACAGGGAATTCACCCCTCCACTTT,CASSLSGTGNSPLHF
once,TRBV30,TRBD2,11,TRBJ2-1,TGTGCCTGGAGTGCGGGGGGTGAGCAGTTCTTC,CAWSAGGEQFF
NA,TRBV6-5,NA,13,TRBJ1-1,TGTGCCAGCAGTACTTTCGCCGACACTGAAGCTTTCTTT,CASSTFADTEAFF
NA,TRBV27,TRBD2,15,TRBJ2-7,TGTGCCAGCAGTTTAGAGCTAGCGGGAGCGTGGGAGCAGTACTTC,CASSLELAGAWEQYF
NA,TRBV5-6,TRBD1,15,TRBJ1-4,TGTGCCAGCAGCCCGGGTGCAGGGGGGGATGAAAAACTGTTTTTT,CASSPGAGGDEKLFF
NA,TRBV6-5,NA,13,TRBJ1-5,TGTGCCAGCAGGCCTGATAGCAATCAGCCCCAGCATTTT,CASRPDSNQPQHF
NA,TRBV20-1,TRBD1,17,TRBJ1-1,TGCAGTGCTAGTGCCCTAGGAAACAGGGGGATGAGCACTGAAGCTTTCTTT,CSASALGNRGMSTEAFF
NA,TRBV4-2,NA,15,TRBJ1-1,TGTGCCACTCAAACGGCAGGGTCCGGGAACACTGAAGCTTTCTTT,CATQTAGSGNTEAFF
NA,TRBV9,TRBD2,14,TRBJ2-1,TGTGCCAGCGGACGGGAGGGCCCTTACAATGAGCAGTTCTTC,CASGREGPYNEQFF
NA,TRBV3-1/TRBV3-2,NA,13,TRBJ2-1,TGTGCCAGCAGCCAAGAAATGGTGAATGAGCAGTTCTTC,CASSQEMVNEQFF
NA,TRBV2,NA,14,TRBJ2-5,TGTGCCAGCGGCCTGGAGGGCGGGTTCGAGACCCAGTACTTC,CASGLEGGFETQYF
NA,TRBV18,NA,14,TRBJ2-1,TGTGCCAGCTCACCAAACGGACTGTCTAATGAGCAGTTCTTC,CASSPNGLSNEQFF
NA,TRBV19,TRBD2,15,TRBJ2-1,TGTGCCAGTAGTACTCTAGCGGGAATGTTGGATGAGCAGTTCTTC,CASSTLAGMLDEQFF
once,TRBV24-1,NA,13,TRBJ1-2,TGTGCCACCGGCTCAGGGGCAGGGGATGGCTACACCTTC,CATGSGAGDGYTF
NA,TRBV11-2,TRBD2,15,TRBJ2-1,TGTGCCAGCACCCCTAGCGGGGGCCCCTACAATGAGCAGTTCTTC,CASTPSGGPYNEQFF
NA,TRBV4-1,NA,12,TRBJ1-2,TGCGCCACCTCACAGGGTGGGTTTGGCTACACCTTC,CATSQGGFGYTF
NA,TRBV7-6,TRBD1,15,TRBJ2-5,TGTGCCAGCAGCGAGACAGGGGCGGCCCAAGAGACCCAGTACTTC,CASSETGAAQETQYF
NA,TRBV30,TRBD2,14,TRBJ2-1,TGTGCGTCCGCGCAACGGGAGGTGTTTGGTGAGCAGTTCTTC,CASAQREVFGEQFF
NA,TRBV6-5,TRBD2,12,TRBJ2-1,TGTGCCAGCAGCCGACTAGCCAATGAGCAGTTCTTC,CASSRLANEQFF
NA,TRBV6-1,NA,13,TRBJ1-1,TGTGCCAGCAGTGAACGAGGCGGGCCTCGGGCTTTCTTT,CASSERGGPRAFF
NA,TRBV13,TRBD2,15,TRBJ2-1,TGTGCCAGCAGCTTAGGGGGGTTAGCGGGGAATGAGCAGTTCTTC,CASSLGGLAGNEQFF
NA,TRBV10-1,TRBD2,17,TRBJ2-1,TGCGCCAGCAGTCGGAGTCCACCTAGCGGGACGTACAATGAGCAGTTCTTC,CASSRSPPSGTYNEQFF
NA,TRBV18,NA,19,TRBJ1-2,TGTGCCAGCTCACCGCGTACGACCCTAGGCGGGGCGAACAACTATGGCTACACCTTC,CASSPRTTLGGANNYGYTF
NA,TRBV7-8,TRBD2,17,TRBJ2-5,TGTGCCAGCAGCTTAGATCATCTGGCTAGCGGGGAGGAGACCCAGTACTTC,CASSLDHLASGEETQYF